The rows below give T cell receptor beta chains drawn from one sample of a study of cytomegalovirus exposure and HLA in healthy donors. TCRdb's table, derived via immunoSEQ multiplex PCR, lists solely in-frame clones and lacks some. The sample lists about 87,000 clones; over 70% were seen once. Sequencing input: PBMCs. All receptors come from a man aged 30-40 years in good health and CMV-seropositive. The CDR3 runs from the conserved cysteine through the conserved F or W. D genes are given only for firm matches. Not every row has a clone size; where given, it reads once, few, many or a size class.

TGTGCCAGCAGCTCTCACCCTAGCGGAGGGAGCCAAGAGACCCAGTACTTC,CASSSHPSGGSQETQYF,TRBV5-4,TRBJ2-5,TRBD2,.
TGCGCCAGCAGCTTGGACCTCCCCGGGGGAGGCTACACCTTC,CASSLDLPGGGYTF,TRBV5-1,TRBJ1-2,.,.
TGTGCCAGCTCATCCGGACAGGAATACTACGAGCAGTACTTC,CASSSGQEYYEQYF,TRBV18,TRBJ2-7,TRBD1,.
TGTGCCAGCAGCTTGGGACTAGGGAACACCGGGGAGCTGTTTTTT,CASSLGLGNTGELFF,TRBV28,TRBJ2-2,TRBD2,.
TGTGCCAGCAGCCTACCGACAGGGGGGTACGAGCAGTACTTC,CASSLPTGGYEQYF,TRBV5-6,TRBJ2-7,TRBD1,.
TGTGCCAGCAGCTTGGGACTTCGCGATGAGCAGTTCTTC,CASSLGLRDEQFF,TRBV5-4,TRBJ2-1,.,.
TGTGCCAGCAGTTTATCTGGGGCCGGGGGCACTGAAGCTTTCTTT,CASSLSGAGGTEAFF,TRBV27,TRBJ1-1,.,.
TGTGCCAGCAGCCTACCTACGGGAGCGACCTACGAGCAGTACTTC,CASSLPTGATYEQYF,TRBV7-2,TRBJ2-7,.,.
TGTGCCAGCAGCTCTATTGGTGGTAGTGGGCAGTACTTC,CASSSIGGSGQYF,TRBV7-8,TRBJ2-7,.,.
TGTGCCAGTAGTATAGATCGCTTCTCCGGGACAAGTTCTTACGAGCAGTACTTC,CASSIDRFSGTSSYEQYF,TRBV19,TRBJ2-7,.,.
TGTGCCAGCAGCGTAGACGGGAGGGCCGGGGAGCTGTTTTTT,CASSVDGRAGELFF,TRBV9,TRBJ2-2,TRBD2,.
TGTGCCAGCAGCGTGGGACAGGGGAAAGAAAAACTGTTTTTT,CASSVGQGKEKLFF,TRBV9,TRBJ1-4,TRBD1,.
TGTGCCACCAGCAGAGATGAGGGCGGGGGGACCTCCTACGAGCAGTACTTC,CATSRDEGGGTSYEQYF,TRBV15,TRBJ2-7,TRBD2,few
TGTGCCAGCAGCCAAGATCGCGGTAGCGGGGGGGTAAGCTCCTACAATGAGCAGTTCTTC,CASSQDRGSGGVSSYNEQFF,TRBV4-2,TRBJ2-1,TRBD2,.
TGTGCCAGCAGTTTGGGGGGGTTAGGTCAGCCCCAGCATTTT,CASSLGGLGQPQHF,TRBV7-9,TRBJ1-5,.,once
TGTGCCAGCAGCGCCGCAAGACAGGGCTCAGTCTACGAGCAGTACTTC,CASSAARQGSVYEQYF,TRBV9,TRBJ2-7,TRBD1,.
TGCAGCGTTGTAGTGGGCAGTGCAAACACCGGGGAGCTGTTTTTT,CSVVVGSANTGELFF,TRBV29-1,TRBJ2-2,.,.
TGCGCCAGCAGCTTGGCCGGGGGACAGCCCCAGCATTTT,CASSLAGGQPQHF,TRBV5-1,TRBJ1-5,.,.
TGTGCCAGTACCCAGGGAACTGGGGCCAACGTCCTGACTTTC,CASTQGTGANVLTF,TRBV19,TRBJ2-6,.,.
TGTGCCAGTAGTATCGGGACTCTTCACTACGAGCAGTACTTC,CASSIGTLHYEQYF,TRBV19,TRBJ2-7,.,once
TGTGCCAGCAGTGACAACTTCCGGGATCAGCCCCAGCATTTT,CASSDNFRDQPQHF,TRBV6-1,TRBJ1-5,.,once
TGTGCCAGCAGTTCACAGAGCTCTGGGGCCAACGTCCTGACTTTC,CASSSQSSGANVLTF,TRBV6-1,TRBJ2-6,.,once
TGCAGCGTTCGAGGGTCCGACTACGAGCAGTACTTC,CSVRGSDYEQYF,TRBV29-1,TRBJ2-7,.,.
TGTGCCAGCAGCGAGGGACAGGGCGGCGAGCAGTACTTC,CASSEGQGGEQYF,TRBV7-7,TRBJ2-7,TRBD1,.
TGTGCCTGGAGTGCGGGAATCTTCTACGAGCAGTACTTC,CAWSAGIFYEQYF,TRBV30,TRBJ2-7,.,few
TGTGCCACCAGCACGGACAGGGGGCTTGGTCAGCCCCAGCATTTT,CATSTDRGLGQPQHF,TRBV15,TRBJ1-5,TRBD1,.
TGCGCCAGCAGTCTCATAGATGGAGATACGCAGTATTTT,CASSLIDGDTQYF,TRBV5-1,TRBJ2-3,.,.
TGTGCCAGCAGCGTAGACACAGGCAGAAACACCATATATTTT,CASSVDTGRNTIYF,TRBV9,TRBJ1-3,.,.
TGTGCCAGCAGCCCGTTTGGAGGGAGGGTGTCCTATAATTCACCCCTCCACTTT,CASSPFGGRVSYNSPLHF,TRBV5-5,TRBJ1-6,.,.
TGTGCCAGTAGTATTAGATACAGGAGCACAGATACGCAGTATTTT,CASSIRYRSTDTQYF,TRBV19,TRBJ2-3,.,.
TGTGCCTGGAGTTCTCCTCGGGGAGAAAAGTACTTC,CAWSSPRGEKYF,TRBV30,TRBJ2-5,.,.
TGTGCCAGCAGCCCACCCACAGATTTAGGCACTGAAGCTTTCTTT,CASSPPTDLGTEAFF,TRBV7-2,TRBJ1-1,.,.
TGTGCCAGTAGTTATAGCCAGGGGGCCTACGAGCAGTACTTC,CASSYSQGAYEQYF,TRBV19,TRBJ2-7,TRBD1,few
TGTGCCAGCTCGGGAGGGGAACACACTGAAGCTTTCTTT,CASSGGEHTEAFF,TRBV18,TRBJ1-1,.,.
TGTGCCAGCTTTACAGGGGGGGAGACCCAGTACTTC,CASFTGGETQYF,TRBV6-1,TRBJ2-5,TRBD1,.
TGTGCCAGCAGCGCACACAGGGGTGGGCTCCAAGAGACCCAGTACTTC,CASSAHRGGLQETQYF,TRBV9,TRBJ2-5,TRBD1,.
TGTGCCACCCTCGGGGGAGAATCCTACAATGAGCAGTTCTTC,CATLGGESYNEQFF,TRBV10-3,TRBJ2-1,.,.